The clone carrying this TCR beta chain has only a few counts. This sample is drawn from a study of shared clonotypes between healthy human individuals. Trimming removed 2 bases from V and 1 base from J, with 12 bases in between. Germline V lookup: CDR1 SEHNR, CDR2 FQNEAQ (reference sequence). This CDR3 is built from 15 residues. Profiling relied on immunoSEQ multiplex PCR, and the TCRdb table lists in-frame clones only, not all of them. Of roughly 1.4 million clones in the sample, around 98.5% were seen once. Material for sequencing was naive CD4+ T cells sorted from blood. Documented subset: CD45RA+ positively selected. This receptor was obtained from a man aged 25-40 years in good health. The chain couples TRBV7-9 to TRBJ2-7, with D maybe TRBD1 (6 bases). CDR3 in amino acids: CASSLLGDKSYEQYF. CDR3 nucleotides: TGTGCCAGCAGCTTACTCGGGGACAAATCCTACGAGCAGTACTTC.